The 2 T cell receptor beta chains in this list originate from one sample, sequenced in a study of blood T cell repertoires in COVID-19. TCRdb's table, derived via immunoSEQ multiplex PCR, lists solely in-frame clones and lacks some. The sample contains tens of thousands of clones, around 72% of which appear only once. Specimen: peripheral blood. These receptors all come from a woman aged 60 to 75 in a cohort sampled during active or convalescent COVID-19.

Only a few counts were recorded for this clone. The chain couples TRBV5-1 to TRBJ2-7; 11 bases are a match to TRBD2. V gave up 0 bases and J gave up 0 bases; unmatched junction bases: 8. Germline V CDR1 and CDR2: SGHRS, YFSETQ. The CDR3 has 18 amino acids. DNA of the CDR3: TGCGCCAGCAGCTTGGGCCTAGCGGGGGGCCTAAGCTCCTACGAGCAGTACTTC. As protein: CASSLGLAGGLSSYEQYF.

The chain employs TRBV2 and TRBJ1-2, with D tentatively TRBD1 (5 bases). Trimming took off 5 bases at V and 7 bases at J, with 17 bases between the two ends. CDR1 and CDR2 (germline): SNHLY, FYNNEI. The CDR3 runs to 14 residues. The CDR3 DNA is TGTGCCAGCAGTCCCTGGGTTGGCGGGGGTGGCTACACCTTC. It codes for CASSPWVGGGGYTF.